Shown below are 2 T cell receptor beta chains from a single sample sequenced in a study of cytomegalovirus exposure and HLA in healthy donors. It was with 60 Vbeta and 13 Jbeta primers that the PCR ran. Sequenced by immunoSEQ multiplex PCR; TCRdb stores in-frame clones only, minus some. The table includes around 140,000 clones, 61% detected once. Sample: PBMCs. The origin of the receptors is a male donor in good health and CMV-seronegative.

In this sample, this clone turned up a few times. The genes are TRBV7-3 and TRBJ1-1, with 7 bases identical to TRBD1. Unmatched junction bases numbered 6, after V lost 5 bases and J lost 3 bases. The germline gives CDR1 SGHTA, CDR2 FQGTGA. The CDR3 is 14 residues long. CDR3 DNA: TGTGCCAGCAGCCGGGACAGCTCAGACACTGAAGCTTTCTTT. Protein sequence: CASSRDSSDTEAFF.

Only a few counts were recorded for this clone. The V and J genes are TRBV7-3 and TRBJ2-1; no reliable D call. The CDR3 has 14 amino acids. The V gene's germline CDR1 is SGHTA and CDR2 FQGTGA. The V end lost 5 bases, the J end lost 7 bases, and 15 bases lay between the germline ends. The CDR3 sequence is CASSPGLSWNEQFF. CDR3 DNA: TGTGCCAGCAGCCCAGGCCTCTCGTGGAATGAGCAGTTCTTC.